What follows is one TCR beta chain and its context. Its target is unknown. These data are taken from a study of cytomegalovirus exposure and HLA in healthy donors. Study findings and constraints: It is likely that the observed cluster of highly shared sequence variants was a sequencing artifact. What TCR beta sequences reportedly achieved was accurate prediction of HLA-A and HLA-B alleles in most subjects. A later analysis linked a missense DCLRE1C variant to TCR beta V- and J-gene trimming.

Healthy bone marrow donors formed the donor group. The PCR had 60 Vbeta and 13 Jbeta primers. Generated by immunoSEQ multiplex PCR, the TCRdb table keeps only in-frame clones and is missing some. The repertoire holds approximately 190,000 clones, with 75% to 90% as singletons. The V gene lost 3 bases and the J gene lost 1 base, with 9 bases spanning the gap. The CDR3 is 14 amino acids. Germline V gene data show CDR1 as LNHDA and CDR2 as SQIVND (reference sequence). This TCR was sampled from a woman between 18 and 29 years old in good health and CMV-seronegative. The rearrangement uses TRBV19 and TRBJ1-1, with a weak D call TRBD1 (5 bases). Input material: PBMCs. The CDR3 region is CASSISGENTEAFF. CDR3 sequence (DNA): TGTGCCAGTAGTATCTCGGGGGAGAACACTGAAGCTTTCTTT.